This T cell receptor beta chain was documented in a study of siplizumab effects on memory and regulatory T cells. Note on this clone: Its specificity is unknown.

Sequencing was performed with immunoSEQ multiplex PCR; in TCRdb, only in-frame clones are kept and a portion is missing. The top ten hold 20% to 25% of the sample, which has about 26,000 clones, more than 65% seen once. Regarding the study as a whole: Phenotypic classification as naive or memory proved unattainable for roughly 75-96% of proliferating CD4+ or CD8+ clones. Proliferating siplizumab-cultured Tregs lacked confirmed suppressive function.

Germline values: CDR1 SGHTA, CDR2 FQGNSA. V shed 5 bases and J 7 bases; nucleotides not matched to a gene: 12. This CDR3 is built from 16 residues. Sequence data were generated for unstimulated naive, memory, effector memory and TEMRA subsets in a few donor pairs. Sequencing used memory CD4+ T cells sorted from blood. V is TRBV7-2 and J is TRBJ2-7, with 12 bases lining up with TRBD1. The clonotype originates from a human donor in good health. DNA of the CDR3: TGTGCCAGCAGCGCGCGCGGGACAGGGGGCCACCGGGAGCAGTACTTC. Amino acids: CASSARGTGGHREQYF.